The TCR beta chain described here comes from a study of blood T cell repertoires in COVID-19. The data were produced by immunoSEQ multiplex PCR, yet TCRdb's version contains in-frame clones alone and is incomplete. The repertoire holds some 250,000 clones, with about 88% as singletons. Germline V lookup: CDR1 LNHDA, CDR2 SQIVND (reference sequence). Trimming removed 3 bases from V and 2 bases from J, with 11 bases in between. The CDR3 is made up of 15 amino acids. This sequence joins TRBV19 and TRBJ1-5, with a possible D match to TRBD1 (5 bases). Source material: peripheral blood. The sequence was obtained from an older woman with COVID-19, enrolled during active disease. The DNA of the CDR3 is TGTGCCAGTAGTATTCGGGGGGTCGGCAATCAGCCCCAGCATTTT. This sequence encodes CASSIRGVGNQPQHF.